These T cell receptor beta chains were read from a single sample in a study of technical replicates of blood from a handful of donors. Data came from immunoSEQ multiplex PCR; TCRdb stores just in-frame clones and leaves some out. The profile shows over 65,000 clones, 85% to 95% of them singletons. Sequenced material: T cells isolated from PBMCs. These receptors all stem from a human donor in good health. Both conserved end residues are part of each CDR3. D genes are given only for firm matches. Clone size appears in some rows only: once, few, many, or a class for an expanded clone.

v_gene: TRBV15
abundance: -
j_gene: TRBJ2-2
d_gene: -
CDR3aa: CATSSRGSTGELFF
CDR3nt: TGTGCCACCAGCAGTCGGGGGAGCACCGGGGAGCTGTTTTTT

v_gene: TRBV4-1
abundance: -
j_gene: TRBJ2-3
d_gene: TRBD2
CDR3aa: CASSRSSGTSGTDTQYF
CDR3nt: TGCGCCAGCAGCCGTTCCTCCGGGACTAGCGGCACAGATACGCAGTATTTT

v_gene: TRBV6-1
abundance: -
j_gene: TRBJ1-1
d_gene: -
CDR3aa: CASSPGFNTEAFF
CDR3nt: TGTGCCAGCAGTCCAGGGTTTAACACTGAAGCTTTCTTT

v_gene: TRBV7-6
abundance: -
j_gene: TRBJ1-1
d_gene: TRBD1
CDR3aa: CASSAGQVDTEAFF
CDR3nt: TGTGCCAGCAGCGCGGGACAGGTTGACACTGAAGCTTTCTTT

v_gene: TRBV2
abundance: -
j_gene: TRBJ2-1
d_gene: TRBD2
CDR3aa: CASSEVLSSGFPYNEQFF
CDR3nt: TGTGCCAGCAGTGAAGTACTGTCTAGCGGGTTCCCCTACAATGAGCAGTTCTTC

v_gene: TRBV9
abundance: -
j_gene: TRBJ1-5
d_gene: TRBD1
CDR3aa: CASSGQGGSQPQHF
CDR3nt: TGTGCCAGCAGCGGACAAGGGGGCAGTCAGCCCCAGCATTTT

v_gene: TRBV28
abundance: -
j_gene: TRBJ1-5
d_gene: TRBD1
CDR3aa: CASSLRGLTQPQHF
CDR3nt: TGTGCCAGCAGTCTCAGGGGGCTGACTCAGCCCCAGCATTTT

v_gene: TRBV29-1
abundance: -
j_gene: TRBJ1-1
d_gene: TRBD1
CDR3aa: CSVEPDRGGSEAFF
CDR3nt: TGCAGCGTTGAGCCGGACAGGGGAGGGTCTGAAGCTTTCTTT

v_gene: TRBV28
abundance: -
j_gene: TRBJ1-5
d_gene: TRBD1
CDR3aa: CASSPQGIYQPQHF
CDR3nt: TGTGCCAGCAGTCCACAGGGGATCTATCAGCCCCAGCATTTT

v_gene: TRBV19
abundance: -
j_gene: TRBJ2-2
d_gene: -
CDR3aa: CASSIQGLGELFF
CDR3nt: TGTGCCAGTAGTATACAGGGTTTAGGGGAGCTGTTTTTT

v_gene: TRBV6-1
abundance: -
j_gene: TRBJ2-7
d_gene: TRBD1
CDR3aa: CASSERTGLSHEQYF
CDR3nt: TGTGCCAGCAGTGAACGGACAGGGCTTTCCCACGAGCAGTACTTC

v_gene: TRBV6-6
abundance: -
j_gene: TRBJ1-4
d_gene: TRBD1
CDR3aa: CASSYLTGGEKLFF
CDR3nt: TGTGCCAGCAGTTACCTGACAGGGGGCGAAAAACTGTTTTTT

v_gene: TRBV5-4
abundance: -
j_gene: TRBJ2-3
d_gene: TRBD2
CDR3aa: CASSFTLAGATDTQYF
CDR3nt: TGTGCCAGCAGCTTTACCCTAGCGGGGGCCACAGATACGCAGTATTTT

v_gene: TRBV7-2
abundance: -
j_gene: TRBJ1-5
d_gene: TRBD1
CDR3aa: CASSPGDRGFYQPQHF
CDR3nt: TGTGCCAGCAGCCCTGGGGACAGGGGATTTTATCAGCCCCAGCATTTT

v_gene: TRBV5-6
abundance: -
j_gene: TRBJ1-2
d_gene: -
CDR3aa: CASRQGYGYTF
CDR3nt: TGTGCCAGCAGGCAGGGCTATGGCTACACCTTC

v_gene: TRBV6-5
abundance: -
j_gene: TRBJ2-7
d_gene: -
CDR3aa: CASSYGLAGGTYEQYF
CDR3nt: TGTGCCAGCAGTTACGGGTTAGCCGGGGGAACCTACGAGCAGTACTTC

v_gene: TRBV27
abundance: once
j_gene: TRBJ2-7
d_gene: TRBD2
CDR3aa: CASSLAGVLSYEQYF
CDR3nt: TGTGCCAGCAGCTTAGCGGGAGTACTCTCCTACGAGCAGTACTTC

v_gene: TRBV10-1
abundance: -
j_gene: TRBJ2-1
d_gene: TRBD2
CDR3aa: CASSDRSGPPHHNEQFF
CDR3nt: TGCGCCAGCAGTGACCGTAGCGGGCCACCGCATCACAATGAGCAGTTCTTC

v_gene: TRBV6-5
abundance: -
j_gene: TRBJ1-1
d_gene: TRBD1
CDR3aa: CASHQGGRVGEAFF
CDR3nt: TGTGCCAGCCACCAAGGGGGCAGAGTAGGTGAAGCTTTCTTT

v_gene: TRBV6-1
abundance: -
j_gene: TRBJ2-7
d_gene: TRBD2
CDR3aa: CASSGDRGEIPYEQYF
CDR3nt: TGTGCCAGCAGTGGTGACCGGGGGGAAATCCCCTACGAGCAGTACTTC

v_gene: TRBV10-1
abundance: few
j_gene: TRBJ2-1
d_gene: TRBD2
CDR3aa: CASSDGGAYNEQFF
CDR3nt: TGCGCCAGCAGTGACGGGGGGGCCTACAATGAGCAGTTCTTC

v_gene: TRBV4-2
abundance: -
j_gene: TRBJ1-2
d_gene: -
CDR3aa: CASREGVQGRGYTF
CDR3nt: TGTGCCAGCAGGGAAGGTGTGCAGGGCCGGGGCTACACCTTC

v_gene: TRBV9
abundance: once
j_gene: TRBJ2-1
d_gene: TRBD2
CDR3aa: CASSWTSGTYNEQFF
CDR3nt: TGTGCCAGCAGCTGGACTAGCGGGACGTACAATGAGCAGTTCTTC

v_gene: TRBV4-1
abundance: -
j_gene: TRBJ1-5
d_gene: -
CDR3aa: CASSQEGQYGQPQHF
CDR3nt: TGCGCCAGCAGCCAGGAGGGGCAGTATGGTCAGCCCCAGCATTTT

v_gene: TRBV11-2
abundance: -
j_gene: TRBJ1-1
d_gene: -
CDR3aa: CASSTAEAFF
CDR3nt: TGTGCCAGCAGCACAGCCGAAGCTTTCTTT

v_gene: TRBV30
abundance: -
j_gene: TRBJ2-3
d_gene: -
CDR3aa: CAWSVPGWSSTDTQYF
CDR3nt: TGTGCCTGGAGTGTACCAGGCTGGTCTAGCACAGATACGCAGTATTTT

v_gene: TRBV5-8
abundance: -
j_gene: TRBJ2-7
d_gene: TRBD2
CDR3aa: CASSREAGTPNYYEQYF
CDR3nt: TGTGCCAGCAGCCGTGAAGCGGGGACTCCGAACTACTACGAGCAGTACTTC

v_gene: TRBV7-6
abundance: -
j_gene: TRBJ2-7
d_gene: -
CDR3aa: CASSSRTANEQYF
CDR3nt: TGTGCCAGCAGCTCAAGGACAGCCAACGAGCAGTACTTC

v_gene: TRBV6-5
abundance: -
j_gene: TRBJ2-2
d_gene: TRBD1
CDR3aa: CASLTRGFGTGELFF
CDR3nt: TGTGCCAGCTTAACCAGGGGGTTTGGTACCGGGGAGCTGTTTTTT

v_gene: TRBV19
abundance: -
j_gene: TRBJ1-3
d_gene: -
CDR3aa: CASSTPGKQGNTIYF
CDR3nt: TGTGCCAGTAGTACCCCGGGGAAGCAGGGGAACACCATATATTTT

v_gene: TRBV28
abundance: -
j_gene: TRBJ2-4
d_gene: -
CDR3aa: CASSRVGVGKNIQYF
CDR3nt: TGTGCCAGCAGTAGGGTCGGGGTGGGCAAAAACATTCAGTACTTC

v_gene: TRBV29-1
abundance: -
j_gene: TRBJ2-7
d_gene: -
CDR3aa: CSVAESSYEQYF
CDR3nt: TGCAGCGTAGCGGAAAGCTCCTACGAGCAGTACTTC

v_gene: TRBV25-1
abundance: -
j_gene: TRBJ1-1
d_gene: -
CDR3aa: CASSGTLEGEAFF
CDR3nt: TGTGCCAGCAGTGGAACCCTAGAAGGTGAGGCTTTCTTT

v_gene: TRBV4-1
abundance: -
j_gene: TRBJ2-7
d_gene: TRBD1
CDR3aa: CASSQVPGGSAWEQYF
CDR3nt: TGCGCCAGCAGCCAAGTCCCAGGGGGCTCGGCCTGGGAGCAGTACTTC

v_gene: TRBV4-1
abundance: -
j_gene: TRBJ2-3
d_gene: -
CDR3aa: CASSQDPSAYTDTQYF
CDR3nt: TGCGCCAGCAGCCAAGATCCTAGCGCTTACACAGATACGCAGTATTTT

v_gene: TRBV15
abundance: -
j_gene: TRBJ2-3
d_gene: TRBD2
CDR3aa: CATSRRTSGGYTDTQYF
CDR3nt: TGTGCCACCAGTCGAAGGACTAGCGGGGGATACACAGATACGCAGTATTTT

v_gene: TRBV30
abundance: -
j_gene: TRBJ1-2
d_gene: -
CDR3aa: CAWYRGYGYTF
CDR3nt: TGTGCCTGGTATCGGGGGTATGGCTACACCTTC

v_gene: TRBV21-1
abundance: -
j_gene: TRBJ1-2
d_gene: -
CDR3aa: CASSPRTGYGYTF
CDR3nt: TGTGCCAGCAGCCCTAGGACAGGCTATGGCTACACCTTC

v_gene: TRBV5-1
abundance: -
j_gene: TRBJ2-7
d_gene: -
CDR3aa: CASSPSPGARYEQYF
CDR3nt: TGCGCCAGTAGCCCCTCTCCAGGGGCGCGCTACGAGCAGTACTTC

v_gene: TRBV5-1
abundance: -
j_gene: TRBJ2-3
d_gene: -
CDR3aa: CASSPGQNTDTQYF
CDR3nt: TGCGCCAGCAGCCCAGGACAGAACACAGATACGCAGTATTTT

v_gene: TRBV6-5
abundance: -
j_gene: TRBJ2-7
d_gene: -
CDR3aa: CASSYSRFSYEQYF
CDR3nt: TGTGCCAGCAGTTACTCGAGATTCTCCTACGAGCAGTACTTC

v_gene: TRBV7-3
abundance: -
j_gene: TRBJ2-3
d_gene: TRBD1
CDR3aa: CASSPDPGQSTDTQYF
CDR3nt: TGTGCCAGCAGCCCAGATCCGGGACAGAGCACAGATACGCAGTATTTT

v_gene: TRBV4-2
abundance: -
j_gene: TRBJ2-7
d_gene: -
CDR3aa: CASSQEPGYEQYF
CDR3nt: TGTGCCAGCAGCCAAGAACCGGGCTACGAGCAGTACTTC

v_gene: TRBV7-9
abundance: once
j_gene: TRBJ2-3
d_gene: TRBD2
CDR3aa: CASSLIAGVTDTQYF
CDR3nt: TGTGCCAGCAGCTTAATAGCGGGGGTCACAGATACGCAGTATTTT

v_gene: TRBV4-1
abundance: -
j_gene: TRBJ2-3
d_gene: TRBD2
CDR3aa: CASSRFSGVSTDTQYF
CDR3nt: TGCGCCAGCAGCCGCTTCAGCGGGGTGAGCACAGATACGCAGTATTTT